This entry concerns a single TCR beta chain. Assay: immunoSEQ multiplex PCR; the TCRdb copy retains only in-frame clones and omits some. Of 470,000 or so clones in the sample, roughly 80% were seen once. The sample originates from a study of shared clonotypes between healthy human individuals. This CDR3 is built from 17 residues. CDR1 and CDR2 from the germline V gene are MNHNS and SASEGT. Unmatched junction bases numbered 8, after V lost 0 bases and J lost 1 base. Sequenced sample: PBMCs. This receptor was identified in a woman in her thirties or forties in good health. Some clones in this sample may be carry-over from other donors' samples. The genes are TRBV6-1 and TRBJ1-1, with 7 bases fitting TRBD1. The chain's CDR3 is CASSEATVNRGNTEAFF. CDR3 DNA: TGTGCCAGCAGTGAAGCGACGGTGAACAGGGGGAACACTGAAGCTTTCTTT.